These T cell receptor beta chains were read from a single sample in a study of blood T cell repertoires in COVID-19. Sequencing used immunoSEQ multiplex PCR; TCRdb keeps in-frame clones, though not all of them. The table has about 400,000 clones, nearly 90% seen once; the top ten hold 2% to 2.5%. Specimen: PBMCs or T cells enriched from blood (not recorded which). The receptors stem from a woman between 40 and 55 years old with acute COVID-19. Both conserved end residues are part of each CDR3. The D gene is left open where the match is weak. The listing skips clone size in some rows; elsewhere it reads once, few, many or a size class.

clone_size d_call cdr3_length j_call v_call cdr3_nt cdr3_aa
. TRBD1 14 TRBJ1-2 TRBV2 TGTGCCAGCAGTTGGACAGGGGCCTTCTATGGCTACACCTTC CASSWTGAFYGYTF
. . 14 TRBJ1-2 TRBV30 TGTGCCTGGAGTGTAGTCCTTTATCAGCAGGGTATCACCTTC CAWSVVLYQQGITF
. . 15 TRBJ2-7 TRBV5-4 TGTGCCAGCACCTTAACGAACACCGGCAGGGCCGAGCAGTACTTC CASTLTNTGRAEQYF
. TRBD1 14 TRBJ2-3 TRBV19 TGTGCCAGTAGGACAGGGGGTTCCACAGATACGCAGTATTTT CASRTGGSTDTQYF
. TRBD2 15 TRBJ2-4 TRBV15 TGTGCCACCAAACCTAGCGGGGGGGCTAAAAACATTCAGTACTTC CATKPSGGAKNIQYF
. TRBD1 15 TRBJ2-7 TRBV5-4 TGTGCCAGCAGCCGAGGGGGCCCTAGCTCCTACGAGCAGTACTTC CASSRGGPSSYEQYF
. . 15 TRBJ1-2 TRBV3-1/TRBV3-2 TGTGCCAGCAGCCAAGACGTCGCCCGGGACTATGGCTACACCTTC CASSQDVARDYGYTF
. . 14 TRBJ2-1 TRBV5-1 TGCGCCAGCAGCTTGGTGGCTGCGAGGGATGAGCAGTTCTTC CASSLVAARDEQFF
. TRBD1 15 TRBJ1-2 TRBV2 TGTGCCAGCAGTGTGGGGGACAGGGGAGGCTATGGCTACACCTTC CASSVGDRGGYGYTF
. . 12 TRBJ1-4 TRBV30 TGTGCCTGTAAAGGGGATCATGAAAAACTGTTTTTT CACKGDHEKLFF
. . 11 TRBJ2-7 TRBV29-1 TGCAGCGTAGGCCGGGACTACGAGCAGTACTTC CSVGRDYEQYF
. TRBD1 17 TRBJ2-2 TRBV5-4 TGTGCCAGCAGCCTGGAGAGGGGACAGGGGTTCACCGGGGAGCTGTTTTTT CASSLERGQGFTGELFF
. TRBD2 14 TRBJ2-5 TRBV6-2/TRBV6-3 TGTGCCAGCAGTCCCCATATGGGGGGGGAGACCCAGTACTTC CASSPHMGGETQYF
. . 14 TRBJ2-1 TRBV24-1 TGTGCCACCAGTGATTCCGATCGCAGGGCGGAGCAGTTCTTC CATSDSDRRAEQFF
. . 14 TRBJ2-5 TRBV2 TGTGCCAGCAGTTGGGGAGCAGGAACGGAGACCCAGTACTTC CASSWGAGTETQYF
. . 14 TRBJ2-2 TRBV15 TGTGCCACCAGCAGAGCCCGGGGGACCGGGGAGCTGTTTTTT CATSRARGTGELFF
few . 16 TRBJ2-1 TRBV5-1 TGCGCCAGCAGCCCACCAGGAAGGAGGGGTTGGGATGAGCAGTTCTTC CASSPPGRRGWDEQFF
once TRBD1 17 TRBJ1-3 TRBV6-6 TGTGCCAGCAGTCGACAGGGCGGGGGCTACTCTGGAAACACCATATATTTT CASSRQGGGYSGNTIYF
. TRBD1 12 TRBJ1-5 TRBV6-1 TGTGCCACCGGGACAGGGGATCAGCCCCAGCATTTT CATGTGDQPQHF
. TRBD2 16 TRBJ2-3 TRBV10-2 TGCGCCAGCAGTGGGGGGACTAGCGGGGGATTAGATACGCAGTATTTT CASSGGTSGGLDTQYF
. . 15 TRBJ1-4 TRBV28 TGTGCCAGCAGTTTAAGGAGGGGCTTAGGTGAAAAACTGTTTTTT CASSLRRGLGEKLFF
. . 16 TRBJ2-2 TRBV19 TGTGCCAGTAGTATCGGCTTGGACTACCTCACCGGGGAGCTGTTTTTT CASSIGLDYLTGELFF
. . 17 TRBJ2-2 TRBV5-1 TGCGCCAGCAGCTTGTCTTACGGGGAATCAGGCACCGGGGAGCTGTTTTTT CASSLSYGESGTGELFF
. . 19 TRBJ2-1 TRBV24-1 TGTGCCACCAGTGACCTGGGAGTAGGAGGGGCCAGCTCCTACAATGAGCAGTTCTTC CATSDLGVGGASSYNEQFF
. . 11 TRBJ1-1 TRBV29-1 TGCAGCGGAACAGAGAACACTGAAGCTTTCTTT CSGTENTEAFF
few . 12 TRBJ1-5 TRBV12-3/TRBV12-4 TGTGCCAGCAGATACAGGTATCAGCCCCAGCATTTT CASRYRYQPQHF
. TRBD2 15 TRBJ2-3 TRBV20-1 TGCAGTGCTAGTGTGGTTAGCGGGGTCACAGATACGCAGTATTTT CSASVVSGVTDTQYF
. . 14 TRBJ2-7 TRBV7-9 TGTGCCAGCAGCTTCGGAGGGGCATCCCTCGAGCAGTACTTC CASSFGGASLEQYF
once . 14 TRBJ2-7 TRBV19 TGTGCCAGTAGCCCTAGCTGGGGTGTCTACGAGCAGTACTTC CASSPSWGVYEQYF
. . 11 TRBJ2-7 TRBV23-1 TGCGCCAGCAGTCAATCGGACTTTTTGCTCTTC CASSQSDFLLF